The 24 T cell receptor beta chains presented below share a single source sample, sequenced in a study of graft-versus-host responses after intestinal transplantation. Clones were sequenced by immunoSEQ multiplex PCR, and TCRdb holds only the in-frame ones, with some missing. The table has fewer than 20,000 clones, over 35% seen once. Source: alloreactive CD4+ T cells from a mixed lymphocyte reaction culture, taken before intestinal transplant. The subset was: CFSE-low proliferating T cells sorted from approximately 6-day pre-transplant mixed lymphocyte reaction (GvH or HvG direction). These receptors came from a human patient who received an intestinal transplant.

This clone was picked up a small number of times. J is TRBJ1-1 and V is TRBV18, with TRBD1 matching over 7 bases. Germline V gene lookup returns CDR1 KGHSH and CDR2 LQKENI. CDR3 length: 14 amino acids. V shed 3 bases, J shed 10 bases, and the junction held 11 bases outside the gene matches. Here the CDR3 DNA reads TGTGCCAGCTCACCGCAAAACAGGGGAGAAGGAGCTTTCTTT. Translated, it gives CASSPQNRGEGAFF.

This chain uses TRBV2 with TRBJ2-7; D possibly uses TRBD1 or TRBD2 (5 bases each). Deletions cut 7 bases from V and 6 bases from J, with 13 bases between. This CDR3 spans 12 amino acids. The germline gives CDR1 SNHLY, CDR2 FYNNEI. In DNA form, the CDR3 reads TGTGCCAGCATCACGGGAAGGGGCGAGCAGTACTTC. It codes for CASITGRGEQYF. The full variable domain, in which reference TRBV2 and TRBJ2-7 provide the parts outside the CDR3, is EPEVTQTPSHQVTQMGQEVILRCVPISNHLYFYWYRQILGQKVEFLVSFYNNEISEKSEIFDDQFSVERPDGSNFTLKIRSTKLEDSAMYFCASITGRGEQYFGPGTRLTVT.

This clone came up a few times. The chain is built from TRBV29-1 and TRBJ1-1; D unclear. The CDR3 loop spans 13 amino acids. Germline assignment: CDR1 SQVTM and CDR2 ANQGSEA. Trimming removed 7 bases from V and 1 base from J, with 13 bases in between. DNA of the CDR3: TGCAGCGCTAGATCCCTCGAGAACACTGAAGCTTTCTTT. Encoded protein: CSARSLENTEAFF.

The chain uses TRBV19 and TRBJ2-1; 9 bases map to TRBD2. Looked up from germline, CDR1 is LNHDA and CDR2 is SQIVND (reference sequence). The ends lost 5 bases at V and 5 bases at J; junction bases unmatched: 7. The CDR3 contains 15 residues. The CDR3 here is CASSPVGGRDNEQFF. In DNA form, the CDR3 reads TGTGCCAGTAGTCCGGTTGGCGGGAGGGACAATGAGCAGTTCTTC.

The chain employs TRBV6-1 and TRBJ2-7; D possibly corresponds to TRBD1 (6 bases). With 6 bases removed from V and 2 bases from J, the gap between germline ends came to 17 bases. The CDR3 totals 15 residues. From germline, CDR1 is MNHNS and CDR2 SASEGT. CDR3 bases: TGTGCCAGCAGACGAGGTGGGGGCGGCACCTACGAGCAGTACTTC. Encoded protein: CASRRGGGGTYEQYF.

The chain has TRBV11-2 and TRBJ2-3; unclear D gene. Germline lookup yields CDR1 SGHAT and CDR2 FQNNGV. The V end was cut by 2 bases, the J end by 5 bases, with 14 bases between. This CDR3 is built from 15 residues. DNA for the CDR3: TGTGCCAGCAGCTTAAATGGGCTATCGAGAGATACGCAGTATTTT. This sequence encodes CASSLNGLSRDTQYF. Full variable domain (remainder filled in from reference TRBV11-2 and TRBJ2-3): EAGVAQSPRYKIIEKRQSVAFWCNPISGHATLYWYQQILGQGPKLLIQFQNNGVVDDSQLPKDRFSAERLKGVDSTLKIQPAKLEDSAVYLCASSLNGLSRDTQYFGPGTRLTVL.

In this sample, this clone turned up a few times. The CDR3 protein is CASSIGSRGLRSYEQYF. The CDR3 DNA sequence: TGTGCCAGTAGTATAGGGAGCAGGGGGTTAAGGTCCTACGAGCAGTACTTC. This rearrangement joins TRBV19 to TRBJ2-7, with 7 bases that match TRBD1. This CDR3 is 17 amino acids long. Germline V gene sequence: CDR1 LNHDA, CDR2 SQIVND (reference sequence). Trimming cost V 1 base and J 1 base; bases outside gene matches: 10.

The table lists this clone with a few counts. The chain uses TRBV12-5 and TRBJ2-1; D is possibly TRBD2 (5 bases). Germline V gives CDR1 LGHNT, CDR2 FRNRAP. V was clipped by 0 bases and J by 10 bases, with 10 bases between them. The CDR3 runs 13 residues. CDR3 sequence (DNA): TGTGCTAGTGGTTTGGTAGGGCGGGCGGAGCAGTTCTTC. Its protein is CASGLVGRAEQFF. The complete variable domain, with remaining parts taken from reference TRBV12-5 and TRBJ2-1, reads DARVTQTPRHKVTEMGQEVTMRCQPILGHNTVFWYRQTMMQGLELLAYFRNRAPLDDSGMPKDRFSAEMPDATLATLKIQPSEPRDSAVYFCASGLVGRAEQFFGPGTRLTVL.

The rearrangement links TRBV9 to TRBJ2-1, with a possible D match to TRBD1 (5 bases). Germline CDR1 reads SGDLS; CDR2 reads YYNGEE. This CDR3 region has 15 residues. Trimming cost V 0 bases and J 2 bases, with 9 bases left between them. DNA of the CDR3: TGTGCCAGCAGCGTAGAGACAGCAACCTACAATGAGCAGTTCTTC. Amino acids: CASSVETATYNEQFF. Full variable domain (outside the CDR3, taken from reference TRBV9 and TRBJ2-1): DSGVTQTPKHLITATGQRVTLRCSPRSGDLSVYWYQQSLDQGLQFLIQYYNGEERAKGNILERFSAQQFPDLHSELNLSSLELGDSALYFCASSVETATYNEQFFGPGTRLTVL.

This clone has just a few counts. The V gene is TRBV5-4, the J gene TRBJ1-2, with D possibly being TRBD1 (5 bases). Per germline, CDR1 SGHNT and CDR2 YYREEE (reference sequence). The CDR3 contains 13 residues. The V end lost 0 bases, the J end lost 4 bases, and 7 bases lay between the germline ends. CDR3 DNA sequence: TGTGCCAGCAGCTTGGTCGGGGGCTATGGCTACACCTTC. It codes for CASSLVGGYGYTF. The full variable domain, its missing parts supplied by reference TRBV5-4 and TRBJ1-2, is ETGVTQSPTHLIKTRGQQVTLRCSSQSGHNTVSWYQQALGQGPQFIFQYYREEENGRGNFPPRFSGLQFPNYSSELNVNALELDDSALYLCASSLVGGYGYTFGSGTRLTVV.

The chain combines TRBV5-6 with TRBJ1-5; TRBD1 matches at 9 bases. Germline V gene data show CDR1 as SGHDT and CDR2 as YYEEEE. This CDR3 has 14 amino acids. V was clipped by 2 bases and J by 7 bases; unmatched bases: 4. CDR3 nucleotide sequence: TGTGCCAGCAGCTTAACAGGGGGCCGGCAGCCCCAGCATTTT. Amino acid sequence: CASSLTGGRQPQHF.

There are a few counts of this clone. The V call is TRBV11-2, the J call TRBJ2-1, with D maybe TRBD2 (5 bases). This CDR3 region has 12 residues. Deletions cut 8 bases from V and 9 bases from J, with 14 bases between. The germline V gene encodes CDR1 SGHAT and CDR2 FQNNGV. In DNA form, the CDR3 reads TGTGCCAGCCGGACTCTCCTCGGTGAGCAGTTCTTC. This codes for CASRTLLGEQFF.

Only a few counts were recorded for this clone. CDR3 sequence reads: CASSIGRYYEQYF. CDR3 coding DNA: TGTGCCAGTAGTATTGGCCGATACTACGAGCAGTACTTC. The V gene is TRBV19, the J gene TRBJ2-7, with D unresolved. Trimming shortened V by 3 bases and J by 3 bases, and 9 bases separated the two germline ends. In germline, CDR1 is LNHDA, CDR2 SQIVND (reference sequence). CDR3 length: 13 residues.

V and J are TRBV5-1 and TRBJ2-5, with 7 bases that match TRBD1. Germline V gene data show CDR1 as SGHRS and CDR2 as YFSETQ. V lost 1 base, J lost 5 bases, and 5 bases stayed unmatched. The CDR3 sequence is 14 residues long. The CDR3 region is CASSLKGAGETQYF. The CDR3 DNA is TGCGCCAGCAGCTTGAAGGGGGCTGGGGAGACCCAGTACTTC.

J is TRBJ2-7 and V is TRBV29-1, with D tentatively TRBD2 (6 bases). The CDR3 is made up of 12 amino acids. Trimming removed 5 bases from V and 5 bases from J, with 13 bases in between. Germline loops: CDR1 SQVTM, CDR2 ANQGSEA. The CDR3 protein is CSVSRRANEQYF. CDR3 bases: TGCAGCGTTTCGAGGAGGGCCAACGAGCAGTACTTC.

The V call is TRBV13, the J call TRBJ2-7; 7 nucleotides match TRBD1. Germline V gene lookup returns CDR1 PRHDT and CDR2 FYEKMQ (reference sequence). V lost 4 bases to trimming and J lost 4 bases; unmatched junction nucleotides: 7. The CDR3 extends over 14 amino acids. The DNA of the CDR3 is TGTGCCAGCAGCTCGACAGGGAGCAAGTACGAGCAGTACTTC. Its protein product is CASSSTGSKYEQYF.

The genes are TRBV6-1 and TRBJ1-5; a possible D gene is TRBD1 (6 bases). This CDR3 has 17 amino acids. Germline-derived CDR1 and CDR2 are MNHNS and SASEGT. V dropped 2 bases and J dropped 7 bases, with 21 bases sitting between them. CDR3 nucleotide sequence: TGTGCCAGCAGTGAATGGGGGAGGACAGAGGGATGGCAGCCCCAGCATTTT. It encodes CASSEWGRTEGWQPQHF.

The chain employs TRBV6-6 and TRBJ1-5; possible D gene TRBD1, 5 bases. The CDR3 runs to 15 residues. CDR1 is MNHNY and CDR2 is SVGAGI in the germline V gene (reference sequence). V dropped 7 bases and J dropped 0 bases, with 13 bases sitting between them. The CDR3 sequence: CASKRQSYSNQPQHF. DNA for the CDR3: TGTGCCAGCAAGAGACAGTCATATAGCAATCAGCCCCAGCATTTT.

The J gene is TRBJ2-4, the V gene TRBV7-9, with D unresolved. This CDR3 comprises 16 residues. V lost 2 bases to trimming and J lost 1 base, with 12 bases between them. Looked up from germline, CDR1 is SEHNR and CDR2 is FQNEAQ (reference sequence). The CDR3 protein is CASSLQAFLAKNIQYF. The CDR3 bases are TGTGCCAGCAGCTTACAGGCCTTCCTGGCCAAAAACATTCAGTACTTC.

The CDR3 sequence is CASSSPRGGRGEKLFF. The DNA of the CDR3 is TGTGCCAGCAGTTCCCCCAGGGGGGGACGCGGTGAAAAACTGTTTTTT. V and J are TRBV7-2 and TRBJ1-4; 7 bases match TRBD1. Germline CDR1 SGHTA, CDR2 FQGNSA. The CDR3 is 16 amino acids. V trimming: 6 bases; J trimming: 7 bases; junction bases outside the gene matches: 14.

This chain connects TRBV10-3 to TRBJ2-5; 15 nucleotides line up with TRBD2. V lost 10 bases, J lost 4 bases, and 19 bases stayed unmatched. CDR1 ENHRY and CDR2 SYGVKD come from the germline V gene. This CDR3 is 19 amino acids long. CDR3 protein: CATNPGTSGGNNRVETQYF. The CDR3 DNA reads TGTGCCACGAATCCCGGGACTAGCGGGGGGAACAATAGGGTAGAGACCCAGTACTTC.

V is TRBV21-1 and J is TRBJ2-2. TRBV21-1 is a listed pseudogene. CDR3 length equals 14 residues. The CDR3 DNA follows: TGTGCCAGCAGCAATGGTATGTACACCGGGGAGCTGTTTTTT. The encoded protein is CASSNGMYTGELFF.

This clone has just a few counts. The rearrangement links TRBV9 to TRBJ1-3; the D is unclear. Per the germline V gene, CDR1 is SGDLS and CDR2 is YYNGEE. The length of the CDR3 is 15 residues. V was clipped by 0 bases and J by 0 bases, with 7 bases between them. The CDR3 nucleotides read TGTGCCAGCAGCGTAGGACGGATCTCTGGAAACACCATATATTTT. Residues: CASSVGRISGNTIYF.

This clone has just a few counts. This chain connects TRBV2 to TRBJ1-2; D is possibly TRBD1 (5 bases). The CDR3 consists of 16 residues. V shed 2 bases and J shed 0 bases, with 13 bases lying between them. Per germline, CDR1 SNHLY and CDR2 FYNNEI. The CDR3 sequence: CASSESGRAANYGYTF. CDR3 sequence (DNA): TGTGCCAGCAGTGAATCTGGCAGGGCAGCTAACTATGGCTACACCTTC. The whole variable domain, filled in from reference TRBV2 and TRBJ1-2, reads EPEVTQTPSHQVTQMGQEVILRCVPISNHLYFYWYRQILGQKVEFLVSFYNNEISEKSEIFDDQFSVERPDGSNFTLKIRSTKLEDSAMYFCASSESGRAANYGYTFGSGTRLTVV.